Reported below is one T cell receptor (beta chain). Authors' analysis steps: Using reference gene primer amplification, nucleated cell counts were estimated. The assay was immunoSEQ multiplex PCR, and TCRdb's table has in-frame clones only and misses some. That table is the source of V, J and clone size, and D and trimming were worked out from the DNA. This table holds about 200,000 clones, roughly 90% found once. This record belongs to a study of blood T cell repertoires in COVID-19. Study in general: The United States, Italy and Spain supplied acute and convalescent COVID-19 samples. The analysed material was cDNA or gDNA that came from T cells, B-cell-depleted T cells, or PBMCs.

Germline V gives CDR1 LNHDA, CDR2 SQIVND (reference sequence). V shed 4 bases and J shed 2 bases, with 10 bases lying between them. The CDR3 is 14 residues long. This rearrangement joins TRBV19 to TRBJ2-3, with D unresolved. The sample consisted of peripheral blood. The receptor was isolated from a man younger than 35 with active or convalescent COVID-19. CDR3 sequence (DNA): TGTGCCAGTAGTACCCCAGGTTACACAGATACGCAGTATTTT. It specifies CASSTPGYTDTQYF.